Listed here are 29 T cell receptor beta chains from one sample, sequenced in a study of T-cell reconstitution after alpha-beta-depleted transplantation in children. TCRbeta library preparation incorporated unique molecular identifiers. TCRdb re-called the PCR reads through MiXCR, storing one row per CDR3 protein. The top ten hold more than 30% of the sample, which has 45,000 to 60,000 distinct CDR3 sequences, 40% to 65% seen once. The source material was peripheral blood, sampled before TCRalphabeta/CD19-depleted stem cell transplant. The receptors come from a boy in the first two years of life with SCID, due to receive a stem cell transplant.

The CDR3 here is CASSLASGGLYEQYF. CDR3 nucleotides: TGTGCCAGCAGCTTGGCCTCAGGGGGCCTCTACGAGCAGTACTTC. The chain uses TRBV5-8 and TRBJ2-7; 8 nucleotides agree with TRBD1. The CDR3 extends over 15 amino acids. With V trimmed by 0 bases and J by 3 bases, 5 bases remained unmatched. Looked up from germline, CDR1 is SGHTS and CDR2 is YDEGEE.

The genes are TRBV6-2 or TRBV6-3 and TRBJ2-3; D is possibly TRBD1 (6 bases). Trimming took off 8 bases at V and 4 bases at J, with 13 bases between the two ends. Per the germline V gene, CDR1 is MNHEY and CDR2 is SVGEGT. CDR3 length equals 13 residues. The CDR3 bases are TGTGCCAGCCAGAGGGGGAGCGCAGATACGCAGTATTTT. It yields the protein CASQRGSADTQYF.

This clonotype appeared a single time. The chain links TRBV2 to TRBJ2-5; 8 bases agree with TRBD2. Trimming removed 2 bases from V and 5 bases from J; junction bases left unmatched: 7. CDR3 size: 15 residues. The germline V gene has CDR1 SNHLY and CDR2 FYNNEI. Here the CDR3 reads CASSETGGPRETQYF. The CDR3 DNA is TGTGCCAGCAGTGAAACGGGAGGGCCTCGGGAGACCCAGTACTTC.

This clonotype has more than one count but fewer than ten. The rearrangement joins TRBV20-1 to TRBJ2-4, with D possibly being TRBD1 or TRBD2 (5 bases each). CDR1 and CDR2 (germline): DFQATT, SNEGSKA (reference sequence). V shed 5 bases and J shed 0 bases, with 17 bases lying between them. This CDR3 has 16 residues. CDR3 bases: TGCAGTGCTGCCAACCGGGGCAGACTAGCCAAAAACATTCAGTACTTC. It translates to CSAANRGRLAKNIQYF.

The CDR3 nucleotides are TGTGCCAGCAGTCTTCAGGGGAATGGAAACACCATATATTTT. Protein sequence: CASSLQGNGNTIYF. This sequence joins TRBV7-2 and TRBJ1-3, with a weak D call TRBD1 (6 bases). Looked up from germline, CDR1 is SGHTA and CDR2 is FQGNSA. V lost 6 bases to trimming and J lost 3 bases, with 12 bases between them. The CDR3 runs to 14 residues. The full variable domain, rest sourced from reference TRBV7-2 and TRBJ1-3, is GAGVSQSPSNKVTEKGKDVELRCDPISGHTALYWYRQSLGQGLEFLIYFQGNSAPDKSGLPSDRFSAERTGGSVSTLTIQRTQQEDSAVYLCASSLQGNGNTIYFGEGSWLTVV.

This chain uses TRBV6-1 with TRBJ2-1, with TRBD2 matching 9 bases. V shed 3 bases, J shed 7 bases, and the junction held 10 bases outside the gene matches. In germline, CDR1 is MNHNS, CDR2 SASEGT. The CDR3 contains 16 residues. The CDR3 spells CASSDTRGGRYNEQFF. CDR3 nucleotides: TGTGCCAGCAGTGATACGCGGGGGGGCCGCTATAATGAGCAGTTCTTC.

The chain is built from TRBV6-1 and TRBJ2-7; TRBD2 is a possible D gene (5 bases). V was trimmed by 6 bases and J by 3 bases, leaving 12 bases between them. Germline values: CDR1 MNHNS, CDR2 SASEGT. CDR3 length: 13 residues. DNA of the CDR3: TGTGCCAGCAGCGAGGGAGTCTTCTACGAGCAGTACTTC. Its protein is CASSEGVFYEQYF.

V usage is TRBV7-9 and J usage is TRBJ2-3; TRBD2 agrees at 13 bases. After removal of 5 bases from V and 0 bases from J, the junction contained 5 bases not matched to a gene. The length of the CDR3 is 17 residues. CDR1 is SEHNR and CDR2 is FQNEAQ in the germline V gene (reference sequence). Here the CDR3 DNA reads TGTGCCAGCAGCACGGGACTAGCGGGGACGAGCACAGATACGCAGTATTTT. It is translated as CASSTGLAGTSTDTQYF.

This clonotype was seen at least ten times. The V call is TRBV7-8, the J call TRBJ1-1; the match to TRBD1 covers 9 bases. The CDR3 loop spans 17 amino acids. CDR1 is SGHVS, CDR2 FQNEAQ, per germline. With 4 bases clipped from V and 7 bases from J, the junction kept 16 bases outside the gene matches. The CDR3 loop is CASSYRGQGPSGDEAFF. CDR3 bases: TGTGCCAGCAGCTATCGAGGACAGGGGCCGTCTGGCGATGAAGCTTTCTTT. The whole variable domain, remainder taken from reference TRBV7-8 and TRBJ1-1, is GAGVSQSPRYKVAKRGQDVALRCDPISGHVSLFWYQQALGQGPEFLTYFQNEAQLDKSGLPSDRFFAERPEGSVSTLKIQRTQQEDSAVYLCASSYRGQGPSGDEAFFGQGTRLTVV.

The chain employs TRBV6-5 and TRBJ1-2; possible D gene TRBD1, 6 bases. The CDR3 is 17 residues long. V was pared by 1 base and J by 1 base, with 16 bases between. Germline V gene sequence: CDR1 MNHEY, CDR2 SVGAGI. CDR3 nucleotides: TGTGCCAGCAGTTACTTCCCTGACAGGACAGTTAACTATGGCTACACCTTC. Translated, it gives CASSYFPDRTVNYGYTF.

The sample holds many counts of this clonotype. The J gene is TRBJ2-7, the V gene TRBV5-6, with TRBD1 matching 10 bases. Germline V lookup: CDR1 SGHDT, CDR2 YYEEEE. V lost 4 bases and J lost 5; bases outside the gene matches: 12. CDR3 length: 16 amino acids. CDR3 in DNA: TGTGCCAGCAGCGGATTTCCGGGACAGGGGACGGACGAGCAGTACTTC. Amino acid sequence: CASSGFPGQGTDEQYF. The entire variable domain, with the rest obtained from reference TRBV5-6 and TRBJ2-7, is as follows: DAGVTQSPTHLIKTRGQQVTLRCSPKSGHDTVSWYQQALGQGPQFIFQYYEEEERQRGNFPDRFSGHQFPNYSSELNVNALLLGDSALYLCASSGFPGQGTDEQYFGPGTRLTVT.

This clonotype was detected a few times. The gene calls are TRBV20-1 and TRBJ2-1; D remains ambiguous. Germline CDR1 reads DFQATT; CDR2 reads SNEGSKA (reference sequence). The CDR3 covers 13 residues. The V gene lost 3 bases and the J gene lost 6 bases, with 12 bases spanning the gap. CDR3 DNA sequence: TGCAGTGCTAGGAGGTTCGTGGGCAATGAGCAGTTCTTC. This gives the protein CSARRFVGNEQFF.

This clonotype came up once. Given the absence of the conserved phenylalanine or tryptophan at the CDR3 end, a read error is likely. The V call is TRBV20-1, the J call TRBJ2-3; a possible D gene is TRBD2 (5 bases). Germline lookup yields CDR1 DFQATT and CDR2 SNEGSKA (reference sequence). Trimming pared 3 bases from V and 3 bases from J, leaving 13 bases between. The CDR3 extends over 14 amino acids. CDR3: CSASSVGETDTQYY. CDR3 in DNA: TGCAGTGCTAGTAGCGTGGGAGAGACAGATACGCAGTATTAT.

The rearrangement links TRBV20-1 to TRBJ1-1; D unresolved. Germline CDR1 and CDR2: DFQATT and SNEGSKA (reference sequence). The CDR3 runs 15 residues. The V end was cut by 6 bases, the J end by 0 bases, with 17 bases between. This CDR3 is CSATRPGRMNTEAFF. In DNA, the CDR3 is TGCAGTGCCACCCGCCCAGGACGGATGAACACTGAAGCTTTCTTT.

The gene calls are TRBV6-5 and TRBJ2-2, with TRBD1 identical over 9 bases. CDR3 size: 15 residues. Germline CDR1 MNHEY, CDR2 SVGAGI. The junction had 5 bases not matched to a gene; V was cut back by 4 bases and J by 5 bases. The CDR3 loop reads CASSSGQGRTGELFF. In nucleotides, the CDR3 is TGTGCCAGCAGTTCCGGACAGGGGAGAACCGGGGAGCTGTTTTTT.

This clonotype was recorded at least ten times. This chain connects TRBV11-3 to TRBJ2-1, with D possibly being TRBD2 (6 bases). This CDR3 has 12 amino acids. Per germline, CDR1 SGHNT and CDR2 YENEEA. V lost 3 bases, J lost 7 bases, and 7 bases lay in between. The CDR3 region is CASSFRENEQFF. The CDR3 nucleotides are TGTGCCAGCAGCTTCCGGGAGAATGAGCAGTTCTTC. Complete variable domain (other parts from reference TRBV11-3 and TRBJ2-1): EAGVVQSPRYKIIEKKQPVAFWCNPISGHNTLYWYLQNLGQGPELLIRYENEEAVDDSQLPKDRFSAERLKGVDSTLKIQPAELGDSAVYLCASSFRENEQFFGPGTRLTVL.

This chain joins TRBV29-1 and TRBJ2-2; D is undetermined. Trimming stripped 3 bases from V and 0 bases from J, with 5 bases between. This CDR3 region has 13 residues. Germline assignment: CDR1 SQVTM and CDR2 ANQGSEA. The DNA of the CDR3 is TGCAGCGTTGATGGGACGAACACCGGGGAGCTGTTTTTT. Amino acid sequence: CSVDGTNTGELFF.

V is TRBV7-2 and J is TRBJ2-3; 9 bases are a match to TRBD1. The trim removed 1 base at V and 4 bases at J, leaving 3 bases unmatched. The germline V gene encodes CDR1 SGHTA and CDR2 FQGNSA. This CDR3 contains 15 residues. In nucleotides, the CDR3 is TGTGCCAGCAGCTTAGGGGACAGGGAGGCAGATACGCAGTATTTT. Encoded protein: CASSLGDREADTQYF.

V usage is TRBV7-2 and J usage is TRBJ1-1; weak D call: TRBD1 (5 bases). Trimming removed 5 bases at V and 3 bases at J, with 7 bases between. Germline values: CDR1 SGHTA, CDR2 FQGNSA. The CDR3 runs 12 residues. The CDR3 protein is CASSPGYTEAFF. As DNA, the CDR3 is TGTGCCAGCAGCCCAGGGTACACTGAAGCTTTCTTT.

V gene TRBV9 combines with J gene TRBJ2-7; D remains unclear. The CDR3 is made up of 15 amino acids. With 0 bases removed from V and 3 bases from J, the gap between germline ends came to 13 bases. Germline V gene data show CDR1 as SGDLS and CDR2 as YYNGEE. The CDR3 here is CASSVEVRLFYEQYF. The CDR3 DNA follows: TGTGCCAGCAGCGTAGAAGTCCGTCTTTTCTACGAGCAGTACTTC. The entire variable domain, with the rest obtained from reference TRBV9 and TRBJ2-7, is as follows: DSGVTQTPKHLITATGQRVTLRCSPRSGDLSVYWYQQSLDQGLQFLIQYYNGEERAKGNILERFSAQQFPDLHSELNLSSLELGDSALYFCASSVEVRLFYEQYFGPGTRLTVT.

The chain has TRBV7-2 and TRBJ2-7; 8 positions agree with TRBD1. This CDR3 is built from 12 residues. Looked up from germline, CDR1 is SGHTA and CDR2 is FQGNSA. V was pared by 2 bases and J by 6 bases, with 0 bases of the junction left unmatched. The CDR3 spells CASSLTGGEQYF. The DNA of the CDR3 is TGTGCCAGCAGCTTAACAGGGGGCGAGCAGTACTTC. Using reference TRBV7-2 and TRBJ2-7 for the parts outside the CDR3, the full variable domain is GAGVSQSPSNKVTEKGKDVELRCDPISGHTALYWYRQSLGQGLEFLIYFQGNSAPDKSGLPSDRFSAERTGGSVSTLTIQRTQQEDSAVYLCASSLTGGEQYFGPGTRLTVT.

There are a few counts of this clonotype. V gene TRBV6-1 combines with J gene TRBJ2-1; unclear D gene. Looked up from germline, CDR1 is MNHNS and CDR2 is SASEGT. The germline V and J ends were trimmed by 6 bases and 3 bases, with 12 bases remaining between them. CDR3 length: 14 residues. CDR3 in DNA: TGTGCCAGCAGCACAGTGGTTAGCTACAATGAGCAGTTCTTC. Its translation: CASSTVVSYNEQFF.

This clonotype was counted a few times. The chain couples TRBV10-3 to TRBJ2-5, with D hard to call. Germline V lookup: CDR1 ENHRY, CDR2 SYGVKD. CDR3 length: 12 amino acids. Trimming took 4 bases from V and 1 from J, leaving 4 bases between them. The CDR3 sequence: CAISGPQETQYF. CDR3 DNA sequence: TGTGCCATCAGTGGACCCCAAGAGACCCAGTACTTC.

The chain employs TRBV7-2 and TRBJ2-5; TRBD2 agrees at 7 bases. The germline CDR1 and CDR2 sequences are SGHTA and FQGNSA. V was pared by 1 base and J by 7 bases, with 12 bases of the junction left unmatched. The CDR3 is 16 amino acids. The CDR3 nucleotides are TGTGCCAGCAGCTTAGGAAGCGGGGCCGACGTTGGGACCCAGTACTTC. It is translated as CASSLGSGADVGTQYF.

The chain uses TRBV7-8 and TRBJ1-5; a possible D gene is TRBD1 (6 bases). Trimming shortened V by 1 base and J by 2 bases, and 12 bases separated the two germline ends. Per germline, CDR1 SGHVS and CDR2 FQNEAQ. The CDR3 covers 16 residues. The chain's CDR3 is CASSLGGGAGNQPQHF. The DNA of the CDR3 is TGTGCCAGCAGCTTAGGTGGGGGCGCGGGCAATCAGCCCCAGCATTTT.

The DNA for the CDR3 is TGTGCCAGCAGCGCCCCGGGACAGGGGGCTGGGACCGGGGAGCTGTTTTTT. Translated: CASSAPGQGAGTGELFF. The rearrangement uses TRBV14 and TRBJ2-2, with 12 bases that match TRBD1. Unmatched junction bases numbered 9, after V lost 5 bases and J lost 5 bases. The germline CDR1 and CDR2 sequences are SGHDN and FVKESK. CDR3 size: 17 residues. The variable domain in full, completed from reference TRBV14 and TRBJ2-2, reads EAGVTQFPSHSVIEKGQTVTLRCDPISGHDNLYWYRRVMGKEIKFLLHFVKESKQDESGMPNNRFLAERTGGTYSTLKVQPAELEDSGVYFCASSAPGQGAGTGELFFGEGSRLTVL.

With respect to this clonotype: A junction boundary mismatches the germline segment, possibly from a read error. This CDR3 reads CLSSLYTVSYNEQFF. The CDR3 DNA follows: TGCCTGAGCAGCTTATATACGGTTTCCTACAATGAGCAGTTCTTC. The V gene is TRBV7-9, the J gene TRBJ2-1; D not resolved. This CDR3 region has 15 residues. Germline V CDR1 and CDR2: SEHNR, FQNEAQ (reference sequence).

Here the CDR3 DNA reads TGTGCCAGCAGTTCACAGGGATCCGGGGAGCTGTTTTTT. This sequence encodes CASSSQGSGELFF. The genes are TRBV6-5 and TRBJ2-2, with D possibly matching TRBD1 (6 bases). The CDR3 sequence is 13 residues long. V lost 4 bases to trimming and J lost 6 bases, with 9 bases between them. The germline V gene has CDR1 MNHEY and CDR2 SVGAGI.

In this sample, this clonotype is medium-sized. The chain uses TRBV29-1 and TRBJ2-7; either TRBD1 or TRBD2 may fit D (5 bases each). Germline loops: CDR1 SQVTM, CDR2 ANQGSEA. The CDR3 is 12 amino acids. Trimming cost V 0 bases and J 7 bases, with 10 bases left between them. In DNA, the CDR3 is TGCAGCGTTGAAGATGGGGGTATAGAGCAGTACTTC. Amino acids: CSVEDGGIEQYF.